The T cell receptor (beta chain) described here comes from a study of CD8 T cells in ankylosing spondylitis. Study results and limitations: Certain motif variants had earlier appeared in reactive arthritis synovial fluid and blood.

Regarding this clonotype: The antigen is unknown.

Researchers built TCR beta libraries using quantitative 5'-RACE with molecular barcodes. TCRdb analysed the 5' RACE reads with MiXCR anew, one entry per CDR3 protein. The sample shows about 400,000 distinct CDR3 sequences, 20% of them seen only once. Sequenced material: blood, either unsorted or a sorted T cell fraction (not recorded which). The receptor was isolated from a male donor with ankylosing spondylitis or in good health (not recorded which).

CDR3 in amino acids: CAWRQQGAGYEQYF. DNA for the CDR3: TGTGCCTGGAGGCAACAGGGGGCCGGGTACGAGCAGTACTTC. The chain couples TRBV30 to TRBJ2-7, with 9 nucleotides matching TRBD1. V trimming: 3 bases; J trimming: 4 bases; junction bases outside the gene matches: 7. Germline CDR1 GTSNPN, CDR2 SVGIG (reference sequence). This CDR3 is 14 amino acids long.